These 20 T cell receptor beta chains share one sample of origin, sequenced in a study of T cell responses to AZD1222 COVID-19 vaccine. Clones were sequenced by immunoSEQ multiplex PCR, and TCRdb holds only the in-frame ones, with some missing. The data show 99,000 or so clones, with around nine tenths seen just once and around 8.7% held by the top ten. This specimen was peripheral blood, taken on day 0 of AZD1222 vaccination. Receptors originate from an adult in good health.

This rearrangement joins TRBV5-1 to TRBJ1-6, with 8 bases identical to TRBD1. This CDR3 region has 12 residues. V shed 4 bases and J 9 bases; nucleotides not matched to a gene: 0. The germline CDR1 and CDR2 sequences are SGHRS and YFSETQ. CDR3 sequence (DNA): TGCGCCAGCAGCGACAGGGGTTCACCCCTCCACTTT. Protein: CASSDRGSPLHF.

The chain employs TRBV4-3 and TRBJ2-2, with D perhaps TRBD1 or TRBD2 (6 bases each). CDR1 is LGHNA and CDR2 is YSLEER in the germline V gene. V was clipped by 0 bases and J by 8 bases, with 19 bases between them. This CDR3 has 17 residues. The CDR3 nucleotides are TGCGCCAGCAGCCAAGAAGGAACAGGGAGGTGGGCGGGGGAGCTGTTTTTT. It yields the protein CASSQEGTGRWAGELFF.

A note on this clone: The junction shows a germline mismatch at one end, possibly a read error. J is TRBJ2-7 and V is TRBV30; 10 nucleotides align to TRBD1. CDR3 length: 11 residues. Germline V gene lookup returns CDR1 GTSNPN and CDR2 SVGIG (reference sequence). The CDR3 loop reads CAWSVPDRGDF. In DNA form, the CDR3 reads TGTGCCTGGAGTGTACCGGACAGGGGGGACTTC.

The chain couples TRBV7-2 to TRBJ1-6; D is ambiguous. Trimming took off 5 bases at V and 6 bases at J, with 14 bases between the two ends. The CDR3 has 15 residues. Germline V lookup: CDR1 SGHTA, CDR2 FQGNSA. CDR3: CASSRRPDPNSPLHF. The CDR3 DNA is TGTGCCAGCAGCCGCCGGCCTGACCCTAATTCACCCCTCCACTTT. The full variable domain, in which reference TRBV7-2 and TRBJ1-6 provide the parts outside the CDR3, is GAGVSQSPSNKVTEKGKDVELRCDPISGHTALYWYRQSLGQGLEFLIYFQGNSAPDKSGLPSDRFSAERTGGSVSTLTIQRTQQEDSAVYLCASSRRPDPNSPLHFGNGTRLTVT.

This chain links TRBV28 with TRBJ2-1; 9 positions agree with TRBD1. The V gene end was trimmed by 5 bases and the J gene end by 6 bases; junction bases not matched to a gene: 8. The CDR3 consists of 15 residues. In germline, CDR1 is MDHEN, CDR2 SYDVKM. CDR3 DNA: TGTGCCAGCAGTGTCACGGGACAGGGCATCAATGAGCAGTTCTTC. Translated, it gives CASSVTGQGINEQFF.

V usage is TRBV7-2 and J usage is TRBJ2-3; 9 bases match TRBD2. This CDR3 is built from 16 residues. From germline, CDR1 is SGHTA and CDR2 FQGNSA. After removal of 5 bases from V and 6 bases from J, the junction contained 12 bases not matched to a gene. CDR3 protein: CASSPFLAGVADTQYF. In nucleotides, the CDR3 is TGTGCCAGCAGCCCCTTTTTAGCGGGAGTTGCCGATACGCAGTATTTT.

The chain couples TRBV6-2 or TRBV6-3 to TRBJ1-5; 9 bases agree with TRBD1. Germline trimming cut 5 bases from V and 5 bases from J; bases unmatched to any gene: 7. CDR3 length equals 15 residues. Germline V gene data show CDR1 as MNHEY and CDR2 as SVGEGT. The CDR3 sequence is CASSDPGTGHQPQHF. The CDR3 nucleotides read TGTGCCAGCAGTGACCCCGGGACAGGGCATCAGCCCCAGCATTTT.

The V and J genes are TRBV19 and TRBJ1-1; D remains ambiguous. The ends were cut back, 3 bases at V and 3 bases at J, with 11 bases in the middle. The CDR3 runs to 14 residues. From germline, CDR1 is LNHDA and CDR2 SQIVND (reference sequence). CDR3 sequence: CASSIGGLYTEAFF. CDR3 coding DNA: TGTGCCAGTAGTATTGGCGGGTTGTACACTGAAGCTTTCTTT.

In DNA, the CDR3 is TGCGCCAGCAGCTTGAGCTACACCCCGACTGGGGACTATGGCTACACCTTC. Its translation is CASSLSYTPTGDYGYTF. This chain uses TRBV5-1 with TRBJ1-2; D is undetermined. Trimming took off 1 base at V and 3 bases at J, with 19 bases between the two ends. This CDR3 region has 17 residues. Looked up from germline, CDR1 is SGHRS and CDR2 is YFSETQ.

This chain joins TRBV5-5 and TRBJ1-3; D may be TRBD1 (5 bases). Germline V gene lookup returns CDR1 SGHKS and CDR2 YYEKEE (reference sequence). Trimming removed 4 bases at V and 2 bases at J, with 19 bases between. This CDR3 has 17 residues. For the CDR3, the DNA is TGTGCCAGCAGCCTCGTGGTGCGGGGCTTAGCTGGAAACACCATATATTTT. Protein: CASSLVVRGLAGNTIYF.

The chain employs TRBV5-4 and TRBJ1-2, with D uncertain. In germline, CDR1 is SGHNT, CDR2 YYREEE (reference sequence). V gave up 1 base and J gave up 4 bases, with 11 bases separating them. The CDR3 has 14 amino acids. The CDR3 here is CASSLSSALYGYTF. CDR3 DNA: TGTGCCAGCAGCTTGTCGTCAGCGCTCTATGGCTACACCTTC.

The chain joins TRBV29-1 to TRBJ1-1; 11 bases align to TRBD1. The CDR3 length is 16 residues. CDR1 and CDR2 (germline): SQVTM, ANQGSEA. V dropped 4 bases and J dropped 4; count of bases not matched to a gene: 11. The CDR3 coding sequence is TGCAGCGTTGTGAGTTGGGACAGGGGGAAAAGCACTGAAGCTTTCTTT. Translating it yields CSVVSWDRGKSTEAFF.

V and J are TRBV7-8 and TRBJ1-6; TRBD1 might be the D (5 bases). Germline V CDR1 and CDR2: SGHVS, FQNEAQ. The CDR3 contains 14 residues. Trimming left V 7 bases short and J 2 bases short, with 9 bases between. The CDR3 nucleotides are TGTGCCAGCAACCAGGGAACCTATAATTCACCCCTCCACTTT. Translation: CASNQGTYNSPLHF.

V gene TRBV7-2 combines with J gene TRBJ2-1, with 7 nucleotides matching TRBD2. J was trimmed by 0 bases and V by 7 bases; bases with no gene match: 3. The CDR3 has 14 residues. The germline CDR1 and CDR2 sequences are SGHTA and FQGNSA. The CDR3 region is CASMGGSSYNEQFF. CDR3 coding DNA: TGTGCCAGCATGGGGGGGAGCTCCTACAATGAGCAGTTCTTC.

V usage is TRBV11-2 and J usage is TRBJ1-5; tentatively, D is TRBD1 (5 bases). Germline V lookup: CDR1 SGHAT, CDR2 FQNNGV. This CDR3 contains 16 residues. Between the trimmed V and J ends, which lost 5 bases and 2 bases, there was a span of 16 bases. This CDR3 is CASSAGGRSRNQPQHF. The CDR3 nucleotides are TGTGCCAGCAGCGCGGGGGGTCGCTCCCGCAATCAGCCCCAGCATTTT.

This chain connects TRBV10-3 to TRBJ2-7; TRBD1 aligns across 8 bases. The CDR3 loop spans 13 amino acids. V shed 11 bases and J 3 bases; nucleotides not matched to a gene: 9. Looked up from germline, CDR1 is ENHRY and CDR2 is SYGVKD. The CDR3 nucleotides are TGTGCCTCTCAGACAGGGGATGGCTACGAGCAGTACTTC. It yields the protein CASQTGDGYEQYF.

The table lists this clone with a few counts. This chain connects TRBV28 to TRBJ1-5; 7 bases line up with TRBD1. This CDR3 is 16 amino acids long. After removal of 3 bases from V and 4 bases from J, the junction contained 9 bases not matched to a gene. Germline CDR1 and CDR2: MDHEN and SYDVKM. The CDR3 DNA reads TGTGCCAGCAGTTTTAAACAGGGGCTTAGGAATCAGCCCCAGCATTTT. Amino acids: CASSFKQGLRNQPQHF.

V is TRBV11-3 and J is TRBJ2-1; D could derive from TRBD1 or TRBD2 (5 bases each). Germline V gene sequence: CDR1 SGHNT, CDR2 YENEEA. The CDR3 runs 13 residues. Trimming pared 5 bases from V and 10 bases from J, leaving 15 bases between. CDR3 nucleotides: TGTGCCAGCAGCGAGGGGTCAATACGAGAGCAGTTCTTC. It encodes CASSEGSIREQFF.

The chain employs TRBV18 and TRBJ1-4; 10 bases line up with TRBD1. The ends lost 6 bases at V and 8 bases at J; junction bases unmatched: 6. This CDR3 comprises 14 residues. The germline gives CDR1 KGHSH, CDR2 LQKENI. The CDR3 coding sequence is TGTGCCAGCTCCCGGACAGGGGGGAAGGAAAAACTGTTTTTT. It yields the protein CASSRTGGKEKLFF.

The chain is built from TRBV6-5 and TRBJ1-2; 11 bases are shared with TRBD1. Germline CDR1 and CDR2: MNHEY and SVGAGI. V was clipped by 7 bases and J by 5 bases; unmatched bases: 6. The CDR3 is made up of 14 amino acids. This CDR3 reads CASTRGTGGYGYTF. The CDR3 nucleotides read TGTGCCAGCACCCGAGGGACAGGGGGTTATGGCTACACCTTC.